The 9 T cell receptor beta chains below come from one sample, sequenced in a study of blood T cell repertoires in COVID-19. Clones were sequenced by immunoSEQ multiplex PCR, and TCRdb holds only the in-frame ones, with some missing. The sample shows over 70,000 clones, roughly 80% of them seen only once. Sequencing was done on a sample of peripheral blood. Receptors were obtained from a human donor in a cohort sampled during active COVID-19.

The chain recombines TRBV5-1 with TRBJ2-3; D possibly corresponds to TRBD2 (6 bases). The CDR3 extends over 15 amino acids. Germline V gene lookup returns CDR1 SGHRS and CDR2 YFSETQ. V shed 7 bases and J shed 4 bases, with 19 bases lying between them. The CDR3 DNA reads as TGCGCCAGCGGGGAGGCGTACAGGAAGGCAGATACGCAGTATTTT. The encoded protein is CASGEAYRKADTQYF. Complete variable domain (other parts from reference TRBV5-1 and TRBJ2-3): KAGVTQTPRYLIKTRGQQVTLSCSPISGHRSVSWYQQTPGQGLQFLFEYFSETQRNKGNFPGRFSGRQFSNSRSEMNVSTLELGDSALYLCASGEAYRKADTQYFGPGTRLTVL.

The V and J genes are TRBV29-1 and TRBJ2-7, with D unclear. This CDR3 comprises 13 residues. V was trimmed by 0 bases and J by 4 bases, leaving 10 bases between them. Germline V gene sequence: CDR1 SQVTM, CDR2 ANQGSEA. The CDR3 spells CSVEERHTYEQYF. CDR3 bases: TGCAGCGTTGAAGAACGACATACGTACGAGCAGTACTTC.

J is TRBJ2-2 and V is TRBV28; no clear D gene. The CDR3 length is 12 residues. Trimming removed 6 bases from V and 4 bases from J, with 6 bases in between. Germline V gene data show CDR1 as MDHEN and CDR2 as SYDVKM. The CDR3 here is CASRTSTGELFF. Here the CDR3 DNA reads TGTGCCAGCAGGACAAGCACCGGGGAGCTGTTTTTT.

This chain connects TRBV5-1 to TRBJ2-1; maybe TRBD2 (5 bases). The CDR3 totals 15 residues. Trimming cost V 0 bases and J 6 bases, with 13 bases left between them. CDR1 is SGHRS and CDR2 is YFSETQ in the germline V gene. The CDR3 region is CASSLEGSSGNEQFF. The CDR3 region has the DNA TGCGCCAGCAGCTTGGAGGGTTCAAGCGGCAATGAGCAGTTCTTC.

This clone was seen more than once but under ten times. V is TRBV7-2 and J is TRBJ2-1; TRBD2 matches at 7 bases. Losses at the gene ends were 3 bases for V and 0 bases for J; bases not matched to a gene: 5. CDR3 length: 16 residues. Germline assignment: CDR1 SGHTA and CDR2 FQGNSA. The CDR3 reads CASSFGEGRSYNEQFF. CDR3 sequence (DNA): TGTGCCAGCAGCTTCGGGGAGGGGCGCTCCTACAATGAGCAGTTCTTC.

The genes are TRBV2 and TRBJ2-7, with TRBD2 as a possible D gene (5 bases). Trimming left V 1 base short and J 5 bases short, with 9 bases between. Germline CDR1 is SNHLY and CDR2 is FYNNEI. The CDR3 covers 13 residues. The CDR3 spells CASSEGAGDEQYF. The CDR3, as DNA: TGTGCCAGCAGTGAAGGGGCCGGGGACGAGCAGTACTTC. The entire variable domain, with the rest obtained from reference TRBV2 and TRBJ2-7, is as follows: EPEVTQTPSHQVTQMGQEVILRCVPISNHLYFYWYRQILGQKVEFLVSFYNNEISEKSEIFDDQFSVERPDGSNFTLKIRSTKLEDSAMYFCASSEGAGDEQYFGPGTRLTVT.

V and J are TRBV2 and TRBJ1-2, with D unresolved. Germline-derived CDR1 and CDR2 are SNHLY and FYNNEI. The CDR3 consists of 13 residues. Trimming stripped 6 bases from V and 8 bases from J, with 16 bases between. The CDR3 protein is CASREGLSGGYTF. CDR3 bases: TGTGCCAGCAGGGAGGGCCTATCGGGCGGCTACACCTTC.

The rearrangement uses TRBV5-1 and TRBJ2-5; D is perhaps TRBD2 (6 bases). V dropped 7 bases and J dropped 5 bases, with 18 bases sitting between them. The germline gives CDR1 SGHRS, CDR2 YFSETQ. CDR3 length equals 14 residues. In DNA form, the CDR3 reads TGCGCCAGCGGGGAAGGAGGGATGGGGGAGACCCAGTACTTC. Its translation is CASGEGGMGETQYF.

The genes are TRBV29-1 and TRBJ2-3; 10 nucleotides agree with TRBD1. V dropped 4 bases and J dropped 3; count of bases not matched to a gene: 7. Germline loops: CDR1 SQVTM, CDR2 ANQGSEA. The CDR3 contains 15 residues. The DNA for the CDR3 is TGCAGCGTTGGAGTGACAGGGGGCGCGACAGATACGCAGTATTTT. Its protein is CSVGVTGGATDTQYF.